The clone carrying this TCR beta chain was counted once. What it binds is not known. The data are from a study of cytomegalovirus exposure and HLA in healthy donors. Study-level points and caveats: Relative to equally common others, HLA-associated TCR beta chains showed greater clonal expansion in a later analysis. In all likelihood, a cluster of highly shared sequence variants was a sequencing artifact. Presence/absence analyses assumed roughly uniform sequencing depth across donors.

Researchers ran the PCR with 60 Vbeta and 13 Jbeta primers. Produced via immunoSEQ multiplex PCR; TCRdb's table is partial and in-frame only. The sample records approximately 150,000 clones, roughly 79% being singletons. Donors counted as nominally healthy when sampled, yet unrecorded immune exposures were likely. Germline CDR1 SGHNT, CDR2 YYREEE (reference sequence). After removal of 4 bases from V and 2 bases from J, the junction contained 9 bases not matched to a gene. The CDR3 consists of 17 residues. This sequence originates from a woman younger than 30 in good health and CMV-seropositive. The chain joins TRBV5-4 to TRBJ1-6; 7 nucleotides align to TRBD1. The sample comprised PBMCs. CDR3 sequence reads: CASSPGNTGAYNSPLHF. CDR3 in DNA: TGTGCCAGCAGCCCGGGAAATACAGGGGCCTATAATTCACCCCTCCACTTT. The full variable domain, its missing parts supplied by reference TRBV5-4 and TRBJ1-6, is ETGVTQSPTHLIKTRGQQVTLRCSSQSGHNTVSWYQQALGQGPQFIFQYYREEENGRGNFPPRFSGLQFPNYSSELNVNALELDDSALYLCASSPGNTGAYNSPLHFGNGTRLTVT.